The subject of this entry is one T cell receptor beta chain. Its specificity is not known. This sample was taken from a study of T cell repertoires in ileal Crohn's disease. Whole-study findings and limits: Compared with CD4 T cells, sorted CD8 cells carried more expanded clones.

The time point: inflamed ileum from the surgical specimen. The repertoire was sequenced with immunoSEQ multiplex PCR; TCRdb's copy has only in-frame clones and lacks some. The data contain around 15,000 clones, 70% to 80% of them singletons. Germline CDR1 SNHLY, CDR2 FYNNEI. V was trimmed by 6 bases and J by 7 bases, leaving 9 bases between them. This CDR3 has 11 amino acids. V usage is TRBV2 and J usage is TRBJ2-5; TRBD2 might be the D (5 bases). The clonotype was recovered from an adult with Crohn's disease. The sample comprised ileal tissue. CDR3 nucleotide sequence: TGTGCCAGCAGCAAAGAGGGGACCCAGTACTTC. It is translated as CASSKEGTQYF.